What follows is one T cell receptor beta chain and its context. Its matching antigen is unknown. Within the sample, other DNA sequences also encode this same CDR3. CDR1 is DFQATT and CDR2 is SNEGSKA in the germline V gene (reference sequence). The length of the CDR3 is 11 residues. Trimming shortened V by 1 base and J by 8 bases, and 6 bases separated the two germline ends. Sort purity for all populations was recorded as exceeding 98%. The data derive from a study of beta chain features in type 1 diabetes. Sequencing targeted expressed TCRB transcripts, as all isolated RNA had been reverse transcribed. The method was immunoSEQ multiplex PCR; TCRdb's version includes in-frame clones alone and lacks a portion of them. The sample consists of about 170,000 clones, approximately 8% of them appearing once. General observations from the study: Moderate but significant shortening of TCRB CDR3s was recorded in all four CD4+ subsets from Type 1 diabetes patients.

The material sequenced was central memory CD4+ T cells from blood. The chain carries TRBV20-1 and TRBJ1-5; D uncertain. The sequence was collected from a woman in her thirties or forties with type 1 diabetes. This CDR3 reads CSARVAEPQHF. Here the CDR3 DNA reads TGCAGTGCTAGAGTTGCGGAGCCCCAGCATTTT.